These 30 T cell receptor beta chains were sequenced from one sample in a study of a mutant IDH1 vaccine in newly diagnosed glioma. The antigens of these receptors remain unknown. Time point of the sample: week 35, safety follow-up. Doses consisted of 300 ug of mutant IDH1 20-mer peptide each, paired with topical imiquimod. Profiling relied on immunoSEQ multiplex PCR, and the TCRdb table lists in-frame clones only, not all of them. The sample yields about 26,000 clones, less than 90% seen once. Sequencing used PBMCs, obtained from a glioma patient whose treatment included an IDH1 peptide vaccine. The receptors were gathered from a man aged 25 to 40 with glioma.

This clone came up once. The CDR3 loop reads CASSLDERGGTGELFF. CDR3 nucleotides: TGTGCCAGCAGCTTAGATGAGCGGGGAGGGACCGGGGAGCTGTTTTTT. The chain links TRBV7-8 to TRBJ2-2, with 7 bases that match TRBD2. J gave up 5 bases and V 1 base, and 7 bases lay outside the gene matches. This CDR3 is 16 amino acids long. Germline V CDR1 and CDR2: SGHVS, FQNEAQ.

The chain has TRBV5-1 and TRBJ1-2, with D possibly TRBD1 on 5 matching bases. Germline V gene sequence: CDR1 SGHRS, CDR2 YFSETQ. CDR3 length: 16 amino acids. V was pared by 1 base and J by 4 bases, with 17 bases between. This chain's CDR3 is CASSLFGSGGVYGYTF. CDR3 DNA sequence: TGCGCCAGCAGCTTGTTCGGCAGCGGGGGAGTCTATGGCTACACCTTC.

V gene TRBV6-1 combines with J gene TRBJ1-4, with TRBD1 matching 9 bases. CDR3 length: 16 residues. Germline V gene data show CDR1 as MNHNS and CDR2 as SASEGT. V was pared by 0 bases and J by 10 bases, with 9 bases of the junction left unmatched. The CDR3 bases are TGTGCCAGCAGTGAAGCCGTGACAGGGGGTCTAGGAAAACTGTTTTTT. Protein product: CASSEAVTGGLGKLFF.

The chain combines TRBV2 with TRBJ1-5; 7 bases map to TRBD1. Looked up from germline, CDR1 is SNHLY and CDR2 is FYNNEI. Trimming took 3 bases from V and 9 from J; bases not matched to a gene: 5. The CDR3 runs to 13 residues. CDR3 sequence reads: CASSEGQGVPQHF. CDR3 in DNA: TGTGCCAGCAGTGAGGGCCAGGGGGTGCCCCAGCATTTT. Filled out from reference TRBV2 and TRBJ1-5, the complete variable domain reads EPEVTQTPSHQVTQMGQEVILRCVPISNHLYFYWYRQILGQKVEFLVSFYNNEISEKSEIFDDQFSVERPDGSNFTLKIRSTKLEDSAMYFCASSEGQGVPQHFGDGTRLSIL.

The V call is TRBV2, the J call TRBJ2-1, with a possible D match to TRBD1 (6 bases). CDR1 and CDR2 (germline): SNHLY, FYNNEI. This CDR3 is 14 amino acids long. Trimming took off 3 bases at V and 0 bases at J, with 6 bases between the two ends. CDR3 loop: CASSDRGSYNEQFF. The CDR3 nucleotides are TGTGCCAGCAGTGACAGGGGCTCCTACAATGAGCAGTTCTTC.

This clone was counted a single time. The rearrangement joins TRBV7-3 to TRBJ1-1, with D unclear. Trimming stripped 4 bases from V and 3 bases from J, with 18 bases between. CDR1 and CDR2 from the germline V gene are SGHTA and FQGTGA. The CDR3 length is 16 residues. Written as DNA, the CDR3 is TGTGCCAGCAGCTACGGACCGCCGGGCGGGGACACTGAAGCTTTCTTT. It is translated as CASSYGPPGGDTEAFF.

Notes on this clone: The germline gene is not matched at one end of the junction; a read error may be the cause. This sequence joins TRBV5-1 and TRBJ1-6; D not resolved. Germline CDR1 reads SGHRS; CDR2 reads YFSETQ. This CDR3 contains 15 residues. The CDR3 region is CASRLEPIYNSPLHF. CDR3 nucleotide sequence: TGCGCCAGCAGGTTGGAGCCGATTTATAATTCACCCCTCCACTTT.

The J gene is TRBJ2-7, the V gene TRBV7-2; 12 bases line up with TRBD2. The J segment lost 0 bases and the V segment lost 2 bases, leaving 11 bases of the junction unmatched. The germline CDR1 and CDR2 sequences are SGHTA and FQGNSA. The CDR3 covers 19 residues. CDR3 nucleotides: TGTGCCAGCAGCTTACGGGCTAGCGGGGGGGCGGGAAACTCCTACGAGCAGTACTTC. Translation: CASSLRASGGAGNSYEQYF.

The chain employs TRBV2 and TRBJ2-2; TRBD1 matches 7 bases. Per germline, CDR1 SNHLY and CDR2 FYNNEI. This CDR3 comprises 14 residues. Germline trimming cut 7 bases from V and 2 bases from J; bases unmatched to any gene: 4. CDR3 nucleotide sequence: TGTGCCAGCAAGGGACAGCCAAACACCGGGGAGCTGTTTTTT. As protein: CASKGQPNTGELFF.

The gene calls are TRBV30 and TRBJ1-2; D unresolved. This CDR3 is 15 amino acids long. Germline CDR1 is GTSNPN and CDR2 is SVGIG (reference sequence). V was shortened by 0 bases and J by 2 bases, with 13 bases between the two germline ends. The CDR3 reads CAWSVGQIGNYGYTF. The CDR3 nucleotides are TGTGCCTGGAGTGTCGGGCAGATCGGGAACTATGGCTACACCTTC.

J is TRBJ2-1 and V is TRBV7-2, with D unresolved. Looked up from germline, CDR1 is SGHTA and CDR2 is FQGNSA. The germline V and J ends were trimmed by 1 base and 0 bases, with 13 bases remaining between them. There are 17 residues in the CDR3. The CDR3 spells CASSLGSGRSSYNEQFF. The CDR3 DNA is TGTGCCAGCAGCTTAGGATCAGGTCGGAGCTCCTACAATGAGCAGTTCTTC.

V is TRBV7-9 and J is TRBJ2-7; 7 bases map to TRBD2. Trimming at V came to 1 base and at J to 5 bases, leaving 5 bases not matched to a gene. The CDR3 runs 14 residues. Germline V gives CDR1 SEHNR, CDR2 FQNEAQ (reference sequence). The CDR3 sequence is CASSLERDYHEQYF. CDR3 coding DNA: TGTGCCAGCAGCTTAGAACGGGACTACCACGAGCAGTACTTC.

The rearrangement uses TRBV5-5 and TRBJ2-1, with D tentatively TRBD1 (6 bases). This CDR3 has 16 residues. In germline, CDR1 is SGHKS, CDR2 YYEKEE (reference sequence). V shed 5 bases and J shed 1 base, with 16 bases lying between them. CDR3: CASRRVQGWSYNEQFF. In nucleotides, the CDR3 is TGTGCCAGCAGACGAGTACAGGGCTGGTCCTACAATGAGCAGTTCTTC.

This rearrangement joins TRBV9 to TRBJ2-2; perhaps TRBD2 as D (6 bases). The V gene's germline CDR1 is SGDLS and CDR2 YYNGEE. V lost 4 bases, J lost 7 bases, and 14 bases lay in between. This CDR3 contains 14 residues. The CDR3 spells CASSREPVSGELFF. The DNA for the CDR3 is TGTGCCAGCAGCCGGGAGCCCGTGAGCGGGGAGCTGTTTTTT.

V usage is TRBV25-1 and J usage is TRBJ2-3; D is ambiguous. This CDR3 is built from 14 residues. Trimming stripped 5 bases from V and 0 bases from J, with 9 bases between. The germline V gene has CDR1 MGHDK and CDR2 SYGVNS. Here the CDR3 DNA reads TGTGCCAGCAGTCTGGCGGATAGCACAGATACGCAGTATTTT. The encoded protein is CASSLADSTDTQYF.

This clone was picked up one time. The genes are TRBV2 and TRBJ2-7; D remains unclear. Trimming shortened V by 7 bases and J by 0 bases, and 7 bases separated the two germline ends. Germline CDR1 is SNHLY and CDR2 is FYNNEI. The CDR3 contains 12 residues. CDR3 DNA: TGTGCCAGCAAGGATAGCTCCTACGAGCAGTACTTC. It specifies CASKDSSYEQYF.

The V call is TRBV19, the J call TRBJ2-3, with 12 bases that match TRBD2. CDR1 LNHDA and CDR2 SQIVND come from the germline V gene (reference sequence). This CDR3 is built from 18 residues. Trimming at V came to 1 base and at J to 2 bases, leaving 7 bases not matched to a gene. Here the CDR3 DNA reads TGTGCCAGTAGTATAGGTCCGACTAGCGGGAGACCCACAGATACGCAGTATTTT. Protein product: CASSIGPTSGRPTDTQYF.

The chain carries TRBV18 and TRBJ2-4; D not resolved. Trimming took 0 bases from V and 3 from J, leaving 6 bases between them. This CDR3 is 14 amino acids long. CDR1 is KGHSH and CDR2 is LQKENI in the germline V gene. The CDR3 DNA sequence: TGTGCCAGCTCACCACCCGTCAGCAAAAACATTCAGTACTTC. Protein sequence: CASSPPVSKNIQYF.

The table lists this clone with a count of one. The chain couples TRBV13 to TRBJ1-6; D is uncertain. CDR3 length: 12 residues. The ends were cut back, 4 bases at V and 8 bases at J, with 6 bases in the middle. Germline CDR1 is PRHDT and CDR2 is FYEKMQ (reference sequence). The CDR3 nucleotides are TGTGCCAGCAGCTCCGGTGATTCACCCCTCCACTTT. Its translation: CASSSGDSPLHF.

J is TRBJ1-5 and V is TRBV2, with D maybe TRBD1 (5 bases). V was clipped by 5 bases and J by 9 bases, with 11 bases between them. The germline CDR1 and CDR2 sequences are SNHLY and FYNNEI. This CDR3 has 12 amino acids. CDR3 loop: CASSTGAGPQHF. Written as DNA, the CDR3 is TGTGCCAGCAGTACAGGCGCAGGGCCCCAGCATTTT.

V and J are TRBV30 and TRBJ1-6; unclear D gene. The germline V and J ends were trimmed by 3 bases and 0 bases, with 12 bases remaining between them. Germline CDR1 reads GTSNPN; CDR2 reads SVGIG (reference sequence). The CDR3 has 16 residues. CDR3 coding DNA: TGTGCCTGGAGGGAGGGAGAAAGCTCCTATAATTCACCCCTCCACTTT. Translating it yields CAWREGESSYNSPLHF.

The V call is TRBV27, the J call TRBJ2-7; D unresolved. In germline, CDR1 is MNHEY, CDR2 SMNVEV (reference sequence). This CDR3 has 12 residues. V lost 6 bases and J lost 5, with 11 bases in between. CDR3 nucleotides: TGTGCCAGCAGGGGGTCCCCTCACGAGCAGTACTTC. This translates into CASRGSPHEQYF.

The V and J genes are TRBV5-1 and TRBJ2-2, with D perhaps matching TRBD1 (5 bases). The germline V gene has CDR1 SGHRS and CDR2 YFSETQ. This CDR3 has 16 residues. Trimming pared 4 bases from V and 0 bases from J, leaving 13 bases between. The CDR3 loop is CASSVGVTANTGELFF. In DNA form, the CDR3 reads TGCGCCAGCAGCGTAGGGGTAACCGCGAACACCGGGGAGCTGTTTTTT.

The chain combines TRBV5-1 with TRBJ2-3; a possible D gene is TRBD2 (6 bases). V lost 4 bases, J lost 2 bases, and 11 bases lay in between. Germline V gene data show CDR1 as SGHRS and CDR2 as YFSETQ. The CDR3 runs to 14 residues. This CDR3 reads CASSTGLPTDTQYF. In DNA, the CDR3 is TGCGCCAGCAGCACGGGACTCCCCACAGATACGCAGTATTTT. The full variable domain, with the rest looked up from reference TRBV5-1 and TRBJ2-3, is KAGVTQTPRYLIKTRGQQVTLSCSPISGHRSVSWYQQTPGQGLQFLFEYFSETQRNKGNFPGRFSGRQFSNSRSEMNVSTLELGDSALYLCASSTGLPTDTQYFGPGTRLTVL.

V and J are TRBV5-1 and TRBJ2-1; a possible D gene is TRBD2 (7 bases). V gave up 9 bases and J gave up 2 bases, with 15 bases separating them. The CDR3 spans 14 residues. In germline, CDR1 is SGHRS, CDR2 YFSETQ. CDR3 protein: CATTEGGTYNEQFF. The CDR3 DNA reads as TGCGCCACAACGGAGGGGGGGACCTACAATGAGCAGTTCTTC.

The rearrangement links TRBV7-8 to TRBJ2-1, with 12 bases lining up with TRBD2. Germline V gene data show CDR1 as SGHVS and CDR2 as FQNEAQ. The V segment lost 1 base and the J segment 3 bases; nucleotides outside the gene matches: 10. The length of the CDR3 is 19 residues. The CDR3 DNA is TGTGCCAGCAGCTTAGTAGAGGGGTGGACTAGCGGGGACTACAATGAGCAGTTCTTC. This codes for CASSLVEGWTSGDYNEQFF.

This chain connects TRBV29-1 to TRBJ1-5; 7 bases line up with TRBD1. The CDR3 extends over 11 amino acids. Germline V CDR1 and CDR2: SQVTM, ANQGSEA. As DNA, the CDR3 is TGCAGTGTGACAGGGACTCAGCCCCAGCATTTT. Protein product: CSVTGTQPQHF.

V usage is TRBV10-3 and J usage is TRBJ1-5; D gene uncertain. Trimming stripped 3 bases from V and 6 bases from J, with 18 bases between. CDR3 length: 16 residues. The germline CDR1 and CDR2 sequences are ENHRY and SYGVKD. CDR3 sequence (DNA): TGTGCCATCAGTGAATCCGCCACACTCCCCACTCAGCCCCAGCATTTT. Protein: CAISESATLPTQPQHF.

The chain joins TRBV5-4 to TRBJ2-3, with D hard to call. Germline V CDR1 and CDR2: SGHNT, YYREEE (reference sequence). CDR3 length: 12 residues. The germline V and J ends were trimmed by 7 bases and 5 bases, with 11 bases remaining between them. The CDR3 here is CASSRVQDTQYF. The DNA of the CDR3 is TGTGCCAGCTCCCGAGTCCAAGATACGCAGTATTTT.

The gene calls are TRBV28 and TRBJ1-2; 7 nucleotides match TRBD1. Germline-derived CDR1 and CDR2 are MDHEN and SYDVKM. The CDR3 is made up of 14 amino acids. V was clipped by 10 bases and J by 6 bases; unmatched bases: 14. The CDR3 region has the DNA TGTGCCATCCGCCATCGACAGGGTTGGAATGGCTACACCTTC. This sequence encodes CAIRHRQGWNGYTF.